Below, 31 T cell receptor beta chains from the same sample are listed, as sequenced in a study of blood T cells in healthy people across ages. Using a J-beta primer mix together with a sample-barcoded 5' primer, a second PCR was run for roughly 6 to 11 cycles. Each CDR3 protein gets one entry after TCRdb re-called the 5' RACE reads with MiXCR. Of approximately 780,000 distinct CDR3 sequences in the sample, about 26% were seen once. This sample was shared with a second study, whose subject was T cells of mothers and their children.

The specimen sequenced was blood. The receptors were gathered from a boy between 10 and 17 years old in good health.

This clonotype was seen only a few times. In nucleotides, the CDR3 is TGTGCCAGCAGACCGGGGGGGGCGGCCACCGGGGAGCTGTTTTTT. Translating it yields CASRPGGAATGELFF. The chain employs TRBV28 and TRBJ2-2, with 8 bases that match TRBD2. Unmatched junction bases numbered 7, after V lost 6 bases and J lost 4 bases. This CDR3 has 15 residues. The V gene's germline CDR1 is MDHEN and CDR2 SYDVKM.

The table lists this clonotype with a few counts. A read error may produce the germline difference seen at one junction end. The CDR3 DNA reads TGTGCCAGCAATAAGGACAGTCTCTCTGGGGCCAACATCCTGACTTTC. Its protein product is CASNKDSLSGANILTF. V is TRBV12-3 or TRBV12-4 and J is TRBJ2-6; tentatively, D is TRBD1 (6 bases). The CDR3 sequence is 16 residues long.

The J gene is TRBJ1-2, the V gene TRBV12-3 or TRBV12-4; TRBD1 aligns across 9 bases. The CDR3 sequence is 13 residues long. V lost 5 bases, J lost 6 bases, and 4 bases stayed unmatched. The CDR3 region is CASSEDRGNGYTF. CDR3 nucleotide sequence: TGTGCCAGCAGTGAGGACAGGGGTAATGGCTACACCTTC.

The chain has TRBV6-2 or TRBV6-3 and TRBJ1-3; D uncertain. V lost 5 bases to trimming and J lost 8 bases, with 7 bases between them. This CDR3 is 11 amino acids long. CDR1 is MNHEY and CDR2 is SVGEGT in the germline V gene. The CDR3 region has the DNA TGTGCCAGCAGTCGGAGTCACACCATATATTTT. It specifies CASSRSHTIYF.

V and J are TRBV3-1 and TRBJ2-5, with a possible D match to TRBD2 (6 bases). Germline V gene data show CDR1 as LGHDT and CDR2 as YNNKEL (reference sequence). This CDR3 is 14 amino acids long. Trimming removed 4 bases at V and 2 bases at J, with 11 bases between. CDR3 DNA: TGTGCCAGCAGCCTCCGGGACTGGCAAGAGACCCAGTACTTC. This encodes CASSLRDWQETQYF.

The V gene is TRBV10-1, the J gene TRBJ2-7; 10 bases map to TRBD2. V was clipped by 10 bases and J by 2 bases; unmatched bases: 11. Germline values: CDR1 WNHNN, CDR2 SYGVQD (reference sequence). The CDR3 is 15 amino acids. The CDR3 DNA reads TGCGCCACCGGCCGAGGACTAGCGGAACCCTACGAGCAGTACTTC. Amino acids: CATGRGLAEPYEQYF.

The gene calls are TRBV29-1 and TRBJ2-3; D is possibly TRBD1 (5 bases). The CDR3 has 13 residues. Germline CDR1 SQVTM, CDR2 ANQGSEA. V was clipped by 0 bases and J by 6 bases, with 10 bases between them. The CDR3 bases are TGCAGCGTTGAAGAGGGGCCAAGCGATACGCAGTATTTT. Translation: CSVEEGPSDTQYF.

The chain uses TRBV12-3 or TRBV12-4 and TRBJ1-6; D uncertain. V lost 3 bases, J lost 5 bases, and 8 bases lay in between. The CDR3 runs 14 residues. The CDR3 DNA reads as TGTGCCAGCAGTTTTAGGCATAATAATTCACCCCTCCACTTT. The encoded protein is CASSFRHNNSPLHF.

This sequence joins TRBV20-1 and TRBJ2-5, with 13 bases lining up with TRBD2. Germline loops: CDR1 DFQATT, CDR2 SNEGSKA (reference sequence). The CDR3 is 15 amino acids. Trimming removed 1 base from V and 5 bases from J; junction bases left unmatched: 4. The CDR3 protein is CSARGGLAGVETQYF. For the CDR3, the DNA is TGCAGTGCTAGAGGTGGACTAGCGGGGGTTGAGACCCAGTACTTC.

This clonotype was found a few times. V gene TRBV10-2 combines with J gene TRBJ2-6; D gene unclear. The V end lost 7 bases, the J end lost 4 bases, and 8 bases lay between the germline ends. The germline V gene encodes CDR1 WSHSY and CDR2 SAAADI. The CDR3 has 13 residues. DNA for the CDR3: TGCGCCAGCAACCCCGTCGGGGCCAACGTCCTGACTTTC. Translated, it gives CASNPVGANVLTF.

Only a few counts were recorded for this clonotype. The chain combines TRBV7-9 with TRBJ1-2, with D unresolved. The germline V and J ends were trimmed by 5 bases and 7 bases, with 14 bases remaining between them. Looked up from germline, CDR1 is SEHNR and CDR2 is FQNEAQ (reference sequence). This CDR3 is built from 13 residues. DNA for the CDR3: TGTGCCAGCAGCCCCCCTAGGGAGGTTGGCTACACCTTC. Translating gives CASSPPREVGYTF. The full variable domain, in which reference TRBV7-9 and TRBJ1-2 provide the parts outside the CDR3, is DTGVSQNPRHKITKRGQNVTFRCDPISEHNRLYWYRQTLGQGPEFLTYFQNEAQLEKSRLLSDRFSAERPKGSFSTLEIQRTEQGDSAMYLCASSPPREVGYTFGSGTRLTVV.

This clonotype was observed a single time. The CDR3 sequence is CASSLSASGVYEQYF. DNA of the CDR3: TGTGCCAGCAGTTTATCGGCTAGCGGAGTTTACGAGCAGTACTTC. The chain has TRBV28 and TRBJ2-7; 7 bases are a match to TRBD2. With V trimmed by 1 base and J by 4 bases, 7 bases remained unmatched. This CDR3 has 15 amino acids. Germline assignment: CDR1 MDHEN and CDR2 SYDVKM.

In this sample, this clonotype turned up a few times. CDR3 loop: CASSQDKGASSPLHF. The CDR3 DNA reads as TGCGCCAGCAGCCAAGATAAGGGGGCGAGTTCACCCCTCCACTTT. This rearrangement joins TRBV4-1 to TRBJ1-6; 7 nucleotides align to TRBD1. CDR1 and CDR2 from the germline V gene are MGHRA and YSYEKL. V dropped 0 bases and J dropped 9; count of bases not matched to a gene: 5. CDR3 size: 15 residues.

The genes are TRBV29-1 and TRBJ2-3; 12 bases map to TRBD1. The germline CDR1 and CDR2 sequences are SQVTM and ANQGSEA. The junction had 3 bases not matched to a gene; V was cut back by 3 bases and J by 2 bases. The CDR3 is 15 amino acids. In nucleotides, the CDR3 is TGCAGCGTTGATGGGGACAGGGGGCACACAGATACGCAGTATTTT. Its protein is CSVDGDRGHTDTQYF.

The rearrangement uses TRBV28 and TRBJ2-2; tentative D call: TRBD2 (5 bases). The germline V and J ends were trimmed by 7 bases and 1 base, with 19 bases remaining between them. The CDR3 totals 17 residues. Germline values: CDR1 MDHEN, CDR2 SYDVKM. The CDR3 loop is CASTQRLGVGNTGELFF. For the CDR3, the DNA is TGTGCCAGCACTCAGAGGTTGGGAGTGGGGAACACCGGGGAGCTGTTTTTT.

The V and J genes are TRBV7-9 and TRBJ2-2; TRBD2 agrees at 10 bases. Germline V gene sequence: CDR1 SEHNR, CDR2 FQNEAQ (reference sequence). With 4 bases clipped from V and 5 bases from J, the junction kept 7 bases outside the gene matches. The CDR3 runs to 16 residues. CDR3 sequence reads: CASSSHSGGRTGELFF. As DNA, the CDR3 is TGTGCCAGCAGCTCGCATAGCGGGGGGCGGACCGGGGAGCTGTTTTTT.

This clonotype has just a few counts. The chain uses TRBV15 and TRBJ2-4; either TRBD1 or TRBD2 may supply D (5 bases each). Trimming removed 4 bases from V and 2 bases from J, with 12 bases in between. The CDR3 loop spans 15 amino acids. Germline V CDR1 and CDR2: LNHNV, YYDKDF (reference sequence). The CDR3 is CATSKGTASKNIQYF. The CDR3 DNA sequence: TGTGCCACCAGCAAAGGGACGGCTTCCAAAAACATTCAGTACTTC.

The sample holds a few counts of this clonotype. The chain is built from TRBV2 and TRBJ2-5; a weak D match, TRBD1 (6 bases). The V and J ends lost 3 bases and 5 bases respectively, with 13 bases between them. The CDR3 runs 14 residues. Germline V lookup: CDR1 SNHLY, CDR2 FYNNEI. This CDR3 reads CASSDNRAWETQYF. The CDR3 coding sequence is TGTGCCAGCAGTGATAACAGGGCCTGGGAGACCCAGTACTTC.

This clonotype has just a few counts. The rearrangement links TRBV2 to TRBJ2-7; D not resolved. CDR1 is SNHLY, CDR2 FYNNEI, per germline. Trimming cost V 1 base and J 5 bases, with 6 bases left between them. This CDR3 contains 12 residues. CDR3 in DNA: TGTGCCAGCAGTGAAGACGTGAACGAGCAGTACTTC. Protein: CASSEDVNEQYF.

This clonotype showed up just a few times. The rearrangement uses TRBV6-6 and TRBJ1-6; D ambiguous. The CDR3 loop spans 13 amino acids. V lost 7 bases and J lost 7, with 11 bases in between. CDR1 is MNHNY, CDR2 SVGAGI, per germline (reference sequence). CDR3 nucleotides: TGTGCCAGCACTGTAGGTGGGAATTCACCCCTCCACTTT. Protein product: CASTVGGNSPLHF.

The chain links TRBV24-1 to TRBJ2-5, with a tentative D call TRBD1 (6 bases). This CDR3 region has 15 residues. Germline V lookup: CDR1 KGHDR, CDR2 SFDVKD. The V end lost 4 bases, the J end lost 4 bases, and 15 bases lay between the germline ends. The CDR3 DNA sequence: TGTGCCACCAGTGACCCCAGGGACATGGCAGAGACCCAGTACTTC. This encodes CATSDPRDMAETQYF.

The V and J genes are TRBV7-2 and TRBJ2-5; 12 positions agree with TRBD2. V dropped 4 bases and J dropped 13; count of bases not matched to a gene: 10. Germline V CDR1 and CDR2: SGHTA, FQGNSA. This CDR3 has 14 residues. The CDR3 sequence: CASSSRLAGAERYF. In DNA form, the CDR3 reads TGTGCCAGCAGCTCCCGACTAGCGGGGGCCGAGCGGTACTTC.

The chain's CDR3 is CSVDRGNTEAFF. DNA for the CDR3: TGCAGCGTTGACCGGGGGAACACTGAAGCTTTCTTT. The rearrangement uses TRBV29-1 and TRBJ1-1; D unresolved. Trimming shortened V by 3 bases and J by 1 base, and 6 bases separated the two germline ends. The CDR3 runs 12 residues. Germline CDR1 reads SQVTM; CDR2 reads ANQGSEA.

This clonotype was counted a few times. The chain employs TRBV6-2 or TRBV6-3 and TRBJ2-4; 8 bases align to TRBD1. Trimming at V came to 4 bases and at J to 8 bases, leaving 7 bases not matched to a gene. The CDR3 is made up of 14 amino acids. Germline assignment: CDR1 MNHEY and CDR2 SVGEGT. The CDR3 protein is CASSSGQGWDIQYF. In DNA, the CDR3 is TGTGCCAGCAGTTCAGGACAGGGATGGGACATTCAGTACTTC.

This chain links TRBV29-1 with TRBJ1-3; the match to TRBD1 covers 7 bases. Germline-derived CDR1 and CDR2 are SQVTM and ANQGSEA. J lost 2 bases, V lost 6 bases, and 4 bases had no gene match. The length of the CDR3 is 13 residues. For the CDR3, the DNA is TGCAGCGTCCTCAGGGGGGCTGGAAACACCATATATTTT. Amino acid sequence: CSVLRGAGNTIYF.

The chain combines TRBV6-1 with TRBJ1-2; D not certain. Germline V CDR1 and CDR2: MNHNS, SASEGT. The length of the CDR3 is 15 residues. Between the trimmed V and J ends, which lost 7 bases and 2 bases, there was a span of 17 bases. This CDR3 reads CASTESSPLNYGYTF. CDR3 nucleotide sequence: TGTGCCAGCACAGAATCGAGTCCTCTAAACTATGGCTACACCTTC.

The rearrangement joins TRBV5-4 to TRBJ2-7; no definite D call. Gene TRBJ2-1 matches the end of the DNA better, so the J call may be wrong. Germline CDR1 SGHNT, CDR2 YYREEE (reference sequence). CDR3 size: 13 residues. This chain's CDR3 is CASSFSVSNEQFF. DNA of the CDR3: TGTGCCAGCAGCTTTTCGGTGTCCAATGAGCAGTTCTTC.

The chain combines TRBV2 with TRBJ2-6, with D tentatively TRBD1 (5 bases). Germline-derived CDR1 and CDR2 are SNHLY and FYNNEI. V lost 2 bases and J 0 bases, leaving 11 bases between the germline ends. This CDR3 has 17 residues. The CDR3 region has the DNA TGTGCCAGCAGTGAACAGGGATTCGGCTCTGGGGCCAACGTCCTGACTTTC. As protein: CASSEQGFGSGANVLTF.

The V gene is TRBV10-2, the J gene TRBJ2-1, with D unresolved. V was shortened by 5 bases and J by 6 bases, with 8 bases between the two germline ends. This CDR3 is built from 12 residues. Germline V gene sequence: CDR1 WSHSY, CDR2 SAAADI. As DNA, the CDR3 is TGCGCCAGCAGTAACGGGCCCAATGAGCAGTTCTTC. It translates to CASSNGPNEQFF.

The rearrangement links TRBV20-1 to TRBJ2-5; D is possibly TRBD1 or TRBD2 (7 bases each). The tail of the sequence fits TRBJ2-7 better, so the J call may be wrong. Germline CDR1 DFQATT, CDR2 SNEGSKA (reference sequence). This CDR3 region has 14 residues. As DNA, the CDR3 is TGCAGTGCCCCTGCGGGGGACAGAATCTACGAGCAGTACTTC. Translation gives CSAPAGDRIYEQYF.

The chain is built from TRBV18 and TRBJ2-5; 12 bases fit TRBD1. Germline CDR1 KGHSH, CDR2 LQKENI. Trimming at V came to 3 bases and at J to 9 bases, leaving 8 bases not matched to a gene. This CDR3 is 15 amino acids long. CDR3 nucleotides: TGTGCCAGCTCACCGGGACAGGGGGCGCAGGAGGCCCAGTACTTC. It yields the protein CASSPGQGAQEAQYF.